This TCR beta chain was observed in a study of cytomegalovirus exposure and HLA in healthy donors. The study drew the donors from its approximately 110-subject validation cohort, separate from the approximately 700-subject first cohort. Notes on the study in general: Rarity held for most TCR sequences, but there were some public TCRs that occurred in many donors. According to reports, the classifier identified cytomegalovirus status with high specificity and sensitivity. There were 164 TCR beta chains listed as cytomegalovirus-associated.

TCRdb keeps only in-frame clones here, not all; method: immunoSEQ multiplex PCR. The top ten clones hold under 1.5% of a sample with under 140,000 clones, more than 75% of them seen once. About this clone itself: Its target is unknown.

Trimming left V 6 bases short and J 5 bases short, with 5 bases between. The CDR3 covers 11 residues. This clonotype was obtained from a young woman in good health and CMV-seropositive. The chain is built from TRBV23-1 and TRBJ2-1, with D unclear. TRBV23-1 is known as an ORF, though its function is uncertain. Sequencing used PBMCs. CDR3 nucleotides: TGCGCCAGCAGACTAAACAATGAGCAGTTCTTC. The encoded protein is CASRLNNEQFF.